This T cell receptor (beta chain) came from a study of blood T cell repertoires in COVID-19. Study in general: Italy, Spain and the United States were the sources of the convalescent and acute COVID-19 samples. Nucleic acid was either cDNA or gDNA, and it came from T cells, B-cell-depleted T cells, or PBMCs.

Original data processing: Reference gene primer amplification gave estimated nucleated cell counts. Some clones are missing from TCRdb's copy, which holds only in-frame ones; the method was immunoSEQ multiplex PCR. The DNA was the basis for D and trimming; V, J and clone size are from that table. The sample shows about 410,000 clones, around 91% of them seen only once. The CDR3 length is 14 residues. Germline values: CDR1 MNHNY, CDR2 SVGAGI (reference sequence). Trimming cost V 5 bases and J 14 bases, with 23 bases left between them. The specimen was peripheral blood. This clonotype was obtained from a woman in her thirties or forties with COVID-19, enrolled during active disease. The V gene is TRBV6-6, the J gene TRBJ2-3, with D perhaps matching TRBD1 or TRBD2 (7 bases each). The CDR3 region has the DNA TGTGCCAGCAGTCAGGGGGGGGACGGGACCTCTTCGTATTTT. As protein: CASSQGGDGTSSYF.